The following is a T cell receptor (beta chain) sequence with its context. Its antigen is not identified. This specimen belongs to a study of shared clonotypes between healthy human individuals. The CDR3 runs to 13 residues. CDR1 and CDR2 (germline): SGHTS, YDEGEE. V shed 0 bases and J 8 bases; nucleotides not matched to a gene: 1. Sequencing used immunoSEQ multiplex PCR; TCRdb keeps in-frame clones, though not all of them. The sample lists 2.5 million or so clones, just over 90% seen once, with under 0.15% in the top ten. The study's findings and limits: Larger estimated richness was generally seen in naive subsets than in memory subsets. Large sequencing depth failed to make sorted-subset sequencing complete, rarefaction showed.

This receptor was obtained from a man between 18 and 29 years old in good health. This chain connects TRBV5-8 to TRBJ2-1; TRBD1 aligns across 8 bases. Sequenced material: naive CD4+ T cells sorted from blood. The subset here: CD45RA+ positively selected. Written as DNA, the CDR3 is TGTGCCAGCAGCTTGGTGGACAGGGATGAGCAGTTCTTC. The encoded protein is CASSLVDRDEQFF.